The TCR beta chain described here comes from a study of regulatory T cells in long-lasting Graves disease. This clonotype turned up a few times. A junction boundary mismatches the germline segment, possibly from a read error. For TCR beta, libraries came from iRepertoire HTBI primers and Arm-PCR of CDR3 regions. TCRdb recomputed calls from the multiplex PCR reads with MiXCR, one row per CDR3 protein. The table has under 450,000 distinct CDR3 sequences, around 11% seen once. The CDR3 totals 14 residues. Germline-derived CDR1 and CDR2 are MNHEY and SVGEGT. Stated time point: newly diagnosed GD, antithyroid drugs for less than 3 months. PBMC RNA served as the TCR library source. These same records also appear under a second study, on T cells in Graves' hyperthyroidism and ophthalmopathy. That paper notes: From stable hyperthyroidism, ophthalmopathy was set apart by a 13 V-J model.

The V call is TRBV6-2 or TRBV6-3, the J call TRBJ2-4; D is undetermined. This specimen was peripheral blood mononuclear cells (PBMCs), taken at new diagnosis, from a patient treated with antithyroid drugs. This TCR came from a woman aged 18-30 years with Graves disease. CDR3 loop: CAGSSSILSNIQYF. The CDR3 bases are TGTGCCGGCAGTTCTAGTATCTTAAGTAACATTCAGTACTTC.